This T cell receptor (beta chain) is from a study of cytomegalovirus exposure and HLA in healthy donors. Vbeta (60) and Jbeta (13) primers were used in the PCR. Clones were read by immunoSEQ multiplex PCR, and TCRdb kept only the in-frame ones, dropping some. In total, the table holds tens of thousands of clones. This sequence originates from a man in his forties or fifties in good health and CMV-seropositive. The sample comprised PBMCs.

CDR3 coding DNA: TGTGCCAGCAGCCAAGGAGCCGCGAAGAACACCGGGGAGCTGTTTTTT. Its translation: CASSQGAAKNTGELFF. V and J are TRBV4-2 and TRBJ2-2; D gene ambiguous. V was clipped by 1 base and J by 1 base, with 10 bases between them. The CDR3 covers 16 residues. Germline values: CDR1 LGHNA, CDR2 YNFKEQ.